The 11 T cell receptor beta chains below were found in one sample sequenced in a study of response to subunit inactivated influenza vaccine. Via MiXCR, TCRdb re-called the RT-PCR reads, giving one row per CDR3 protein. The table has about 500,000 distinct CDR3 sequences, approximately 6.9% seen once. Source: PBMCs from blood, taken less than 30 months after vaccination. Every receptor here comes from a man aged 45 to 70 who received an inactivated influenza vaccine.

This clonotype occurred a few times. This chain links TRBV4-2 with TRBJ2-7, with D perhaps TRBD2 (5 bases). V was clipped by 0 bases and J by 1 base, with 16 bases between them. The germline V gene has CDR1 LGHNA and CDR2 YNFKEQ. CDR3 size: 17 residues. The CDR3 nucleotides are TGTGCCAGCAGCCAAGATTCGGGCGGGCATAGATCCTACGAGCAGTACTTC. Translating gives CASSQDSGGHRSYEQYF.

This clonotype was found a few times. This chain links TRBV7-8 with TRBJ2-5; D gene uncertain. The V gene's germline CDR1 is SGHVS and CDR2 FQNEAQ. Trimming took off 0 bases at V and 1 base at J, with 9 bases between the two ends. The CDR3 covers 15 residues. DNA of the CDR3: TGTGCCAGCAGCTTAGCGTACGGATTCCAAGAGACCCAGTACTTC. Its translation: CASSLAYGFQETQYF.

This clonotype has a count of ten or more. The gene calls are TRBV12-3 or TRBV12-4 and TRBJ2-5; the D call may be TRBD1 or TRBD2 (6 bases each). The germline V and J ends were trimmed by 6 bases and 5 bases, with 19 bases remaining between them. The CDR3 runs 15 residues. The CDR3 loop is CASSVRGLGVETQYF. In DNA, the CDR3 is TGTGCCAGCAGCGTACGGGGGCTGGGTGTGGAGACCCAGTACTTC.

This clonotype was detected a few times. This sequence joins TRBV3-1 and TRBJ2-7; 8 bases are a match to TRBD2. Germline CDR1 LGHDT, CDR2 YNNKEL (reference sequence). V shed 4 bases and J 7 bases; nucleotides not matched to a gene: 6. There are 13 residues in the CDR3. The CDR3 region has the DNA TGTGCCAGCAGCCGAGATCGACTAGCGGAGCAGTACTTC. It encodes CASSRDRLAEQYF.

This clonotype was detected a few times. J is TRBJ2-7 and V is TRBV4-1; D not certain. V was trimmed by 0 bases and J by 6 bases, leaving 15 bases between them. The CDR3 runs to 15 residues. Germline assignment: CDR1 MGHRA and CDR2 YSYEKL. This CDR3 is CASSQEGGRRGEQYF. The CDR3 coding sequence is TGCGCCAGCAGCCAAGAAGGTGGACGGCGTGGCGAGCAGTACTTC.

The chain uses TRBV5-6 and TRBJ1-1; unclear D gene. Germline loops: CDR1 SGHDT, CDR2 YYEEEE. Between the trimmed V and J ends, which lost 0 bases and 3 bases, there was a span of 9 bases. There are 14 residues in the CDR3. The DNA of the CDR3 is TGTGCCAGCAGCTTGGCTGGATGGGACACTGAAGCTTTCTTT. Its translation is CASSLAGWDTEAFF.

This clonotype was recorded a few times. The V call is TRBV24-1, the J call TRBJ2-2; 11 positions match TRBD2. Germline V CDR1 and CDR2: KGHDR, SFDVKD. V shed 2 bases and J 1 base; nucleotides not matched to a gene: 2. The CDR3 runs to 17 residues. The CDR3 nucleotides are TGTGCCACCAGTGATTCCGGACTAGCGGGGAACACCGGGGAGCTGTTTTTT. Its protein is CATSDSGLAGNTGELFF.

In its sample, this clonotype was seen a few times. In nucleotides, the CDR3 is TGTGCCAGCAGCTCCCACATGAACACTGAAGCTTTCTTT. Amino acid sequence: CASSSHMNTEAFF. The chain combines TRBV7-2 with TRBJ1-1; D remains unclear. The V end was cut by 4 bases, the J end by 0 bases, with 6 bases between. The CDR3 covers 13 residues. Germline-derived CDR1 and CDR2 are SGHTA and FQGNSA.

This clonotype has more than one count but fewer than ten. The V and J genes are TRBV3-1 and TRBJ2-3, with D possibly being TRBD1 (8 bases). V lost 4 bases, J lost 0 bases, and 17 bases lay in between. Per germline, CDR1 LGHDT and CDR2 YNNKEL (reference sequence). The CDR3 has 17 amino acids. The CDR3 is CASSPFTGGASTDTQYF. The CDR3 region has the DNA TGTGCCAGCAGCCCGTTCACAGGGGGGGCTAGCACAGATACGCAGTATTTT.

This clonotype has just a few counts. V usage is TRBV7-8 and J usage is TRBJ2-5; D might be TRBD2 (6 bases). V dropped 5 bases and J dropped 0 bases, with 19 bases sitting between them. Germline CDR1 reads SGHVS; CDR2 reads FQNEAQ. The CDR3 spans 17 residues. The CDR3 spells CASSAPIPLAYQETQYF. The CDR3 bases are TGTGCCAGCAGCGCTCCCATACCCCTAGCGTACCAAGAGACCCAGTACTTC.

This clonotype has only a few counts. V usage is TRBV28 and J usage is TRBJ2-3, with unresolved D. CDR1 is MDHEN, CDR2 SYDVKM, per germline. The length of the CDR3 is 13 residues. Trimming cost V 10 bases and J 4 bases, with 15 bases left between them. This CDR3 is CATLPGFSDTQYF. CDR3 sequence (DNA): TGTGCCACCCTGCCTGGGTTCTCAGATACGCAGTATTTT.